The rows below give T cell receptor beta chains drawn from one sample of a study of T cell responses to AZD1222 COVID-19 vaccine. The assay was immunoSEQ multiplex PCR, and TCRdb's table has in-frame clones only and misses some. This table holds fewer than 130,000 clones, around 93% found once. Sequences were derived from peripheral blood, sampled 28 days after the second AZD1222 dose. These receptor sequences come from an adult who received the AZD1222 COVID-19 vaccine. The CDR3 runs from the conserved cysteine through the conserved F or W. D genes are given only for firm matches. Clone size is given for some rows only: seen once, a few or many times, or a class if the clone is expanded.

NA	NA	TRBJ1-1	TRBV2	TGTGCCAGCAGTTCAGGGGAACCCAGGCCGAACACTGAAGCTTTCTTT	CASSSGEPRPNTEAFF
TRBD2	NA	TRBJ2-7	TRBV27	TGTGCCAGCAGTTTTAGCGGGAGGAGCCACGAGCAGTACTTC	CASSFSGRSHEQYF
TRBD2	NA	TRBJ2-1	TRBV7-6	TGTGCCAGCAGCTTAGCTGAAATAGCGGGACATGAGCAGTTCTTC	CASSLAEIAGHEQFF
TRBD2	NA	TRBJ2-1	TRBV9	TGTGCCAGCAGCGTAAGCATTGCTACGGGAGGGCCGGGTGAGCAGTTCTTC	CASSVSIATGGPGEQFF
NA	NA	TRBJ2-5	TRBV7-6	TGTGCCAGCAGTCAAAATCGGGCGGTGGGGGAGACCCAGTACTTC	CASSQNRAVGETQYF
TRBD1	once	TRBJ2-5	TRBV5-1	TGCGCCAGCAGCTTGGGGGACAGCCAAGAGACCCAGTACTTC	CASSLGDSQETQYF
TRBD1	once	TRBJ1-5	TRBV19	TGTGCCAGTACCACCCCGACAGGGCTAAGCAATCAGCCCCAGCATTTT	CASTTPTGLSNQPQHF
NA	NA	TRBJ1-5	TRBV5-8	TGTGCCAGCAGCTTGGCTCAGATTAGCAATCAGCCCCAGCATTTT	CASSLAQISNQPQHF
NA	NA	TRBJ1-1	TRBV27	TGTGCCAGCAGTTTATTACAGGGAGGGACTGAAGCTTTCTTT	CASSLLQGGTEAFF
NA	NA	TRBJ1-6	TRBV10-1	TGCGCCAGCAGTTTGGGTCCTTTTTCACCCCTCCACTTT	CASSLGPFSPLHF
TRBD1	NA	TRBJ1-4	TRBV18	TGTGCCAGCTCACCACCGCAGGGGGCCAAGAATGAAAAACTGTTTTTT	CASSPPQGAKNEKLFF
NA	NA	TRBJ1-1	TRBV12-3/TRBV12-4	TGTGCCAGCAGTTTAGATGGATGGGCTTTCTTT	CASSLDGWAFF
NA	NA	TRBJ2-4	TRBV5-8	TGTGCCAGCAGCTTGTATGGGACCAAAAACATTCAGTACTTC	CASSLYGTKNIQYF
NA	few	TRBJ1-1	TRBV10-1	TGCGCCAGCTACGGCGAAGCGGGATCAAGGGCTTTCTTT	CASYGEAGSRAFF
NA	NA	TRBJ1-1	TRBV21-1	TGTGCCAGCGATGTGGAAGCTTTCTTT	CASDVEAFF
TRBD2	NA	TRBJ2-1	TRBV7-2	TGTGCCAGCAACCTAGCGGGTAGCTCCTACAATGAGCAGTTCTTC	CASNLAGSSYNEQFF
NA	NA	TRBJ1-2	TRBV4-2	TGTGCCAGCAGCCAAACCGGGACCAACTATGGCTACACCTTC	CASSQTGTNYGYTF
NA	NA	TRBJ2-7	TRBV20-1	TGCAGTGCTAGAACAACCTACGAGCAGTACTTC	CSARTTYEQYF
NA	NA	TRBJ1-4	TRBV15	TGTGCCACCAGCGAGGACAGCGAGAATGAAAAACTGTTTTTT	CATSEDSENEKLFF
TRBD2	NA	TRBJ2-2	TRBV7-2	TGTGCCAGCAGCTCCGACAGGACTAGCGGGATAGGCGGGGAGCTGTTTTTT	CASSSDRTSGIGGELFF
NA	NA	TRBJ1-1	TRBV19	TGTGCCAGTACCAGGAACACTGAAGCTTTCTTT	CASTRNTEAFF
NA	NA	TRBJ2-3	TRBV9	TGTGCCAGCAGCGTAGGGGGGGCTGCCACAGATACGCAGTATTTT	CASSVGGAATDTQYF
NA	NA	TRBJ1-1	TRBV5-4	TGTGCCAGCAGCTTGGGCGGATTACTGAACACTGAAGCTTTCTTT	CASSLGGLLNTEAFF
NA	NA	TRBJ2-1	TRBV5-5	TGTGCCAGCAGCTTGAGTTCCGGGACTGGACGAAATGAGCAGTTCTTC	CASSLSSGTGRNEQFF
NA	NA	TRBJ1-2	TRBV27	TGTGCCAGCAGTTCCAATGGACTCAATTATGGGTATGGCTACACCTTC	CASSSNGLNYGYGYTF
TRBD1	NA	TRBJ1-2	TRBV10-2	TGCGCCAGCAGTCCCTCGACAGGGGTCTATGGCTACACCTTC	CASSPSTGVYGYTF
NA	NA	TRBJ1-1	TRBV5-1	TGCGCCAGCAGCCTCGGGGTACAGGCGGATGCTTTCTTT	CASSLGVQADAFF
NA	NA	TRBJ2-7	TRBV5-1	TGCGCCAGCAGCAGAGGACGGTACACCTACGAGCAGTACTTC	CASSRGRYTYEQYF
NA	NA	TRBJ1-1	TRBV19	TGTGCCAGTAGTATTCAGACGAACACTGAAGCTTTCTTT	CASSIQTNTEAFF
NA	NA	TRBJ2-7	TRBV27	TGTGCCAGCAGTTTATCGATCGCCCACGAGCAGTACTTC	CASSLSIAHEQYF
NA	NA	TRBJ2-1	TRBV5-5	TGTGCCAGCAGCTTGTACAATGAGCAGTTCTTC	CASSLYNEQFF
TRBD1	NA	TRBJ1-5	TRBV5-1	TGCGCCAGCAGCTTGGACGACAGGGGTCATCAGCCCCAGCATTTT	CASSLDDRGHQPQHF
NA	NA	TRBJ2-7	TRBV5-1	TGCGCCAGCAGCCTGGAGTTTAACTACGAGCAGTACTTC	CASSLEFNYEQYF
NA	few	TRBJ2-7	TRBV12-5	TGTGCTAGTGGTTTGGTAGTTCTGGAATCCTCCTACGAGCAGTACTTC	CASGLVVLESSYEQYF
TRBD2	NA	TRBJ2-5	TRBV5-1	TGCGCCAGCAGCGCAAGCGGGGAAGAGACCCAGTACTTC	CASSASGEETQYF
TRBD2	NA	TRBJ2-7	TRBV7-2	TGTGCCAGCAGCGGTAGCGGGATAGGCACCTACGAGCAGTACTTC	CASSGSGIGTYEQYF
NA	once	TRBJ1-5	TRBV14	TGTGCCAGCAGCCCTGGACAGCCCCAGCATTTT	CASSPGQPQHF
NA	NA	TRBJ1-1	TRBV11-2	TGTGCCAGCAGCTTAGAGAGGGGGGGGAACACTGAAGCTTTCTTT	CASSLERGGNTEAFF
TRBD1	NA	TRBJ1-2	TRBV6-5	TGTGCCAGCAGTTACCAGGGACAGGGGGCGGAAGGCTACACCTTC	CASSYQGQGAEGYTF
TRBD1	NA	TRBJ2-5	TRBV2	TGTGCCAGCACCTGGGCAGGGGGTTATCAAGAGACCCAGTACTTC	CASTWAGGYQETQYF
NA	NA	TRBJ1-3	TRBV6-5	TGTGCCAGCAGTTACGGTCGGGGATGGGGAAACACCATATATTTT	CASSYGRGWGNTIYF
TRBD1	NA	TRBJ1-1	TRBV18	TGTGCCAGCTCACCCGGGACAGGGGGCGTGACTGAAGCTTTCTTT	CASSPGTGGVTEAFF
TRBD1	NA	TRBJ1-2	TRBV2	TGTGCCAGCAGCGACAGGGCGGGATATGGCTACACCTTC	CASSDRAGYGYTF
NA	once	TRBJ2-7	TRBV11-3	TGTGCCAGCAGCTCTGGCTTCAGCGACGAGCAGTACTTC	CASSSGFSDEQYF
TRBD1	NA	TRBJ1-4	TRBV27	TGTGCCAGCAGCCCCGGACAGGCCCTTCGGGAAAAACTGTTTTTT	CASSPGQALREKLFF
TRBD2	once	TRBJ2-1	TRBV18	TGTGCCAGCTCACCACCGGGACTAGCGGGGGGTCGGGTCTTC	CASSPPGLAGGRVF
NA	NA	TRBJ1-1	TRBV15	TGTGCCACCAGCAGAGATCACGGGACTAAGGCTACTCTGGGGAACACTGAAGCTTTCTTT	CATSRDHGTKATLGNTEAFF
NA	NA	TRBJ1-1	TRBV6-5	TGTGCCAGCAGTTACCCGGGTCAGGGATGGACTGAAGCTTTCTTT	CASSYPGQGWTEAFF
NA	NA	TRBJ2-2	TRBV6-5	TGTGCCAGCAGTTACTCCTACTTAGGCGGGAGGGAGCTGTTTTTT	CASSYSYLGGRELFF
NA	NA	TRBJ1-1	TRBV18	TGTGCCAGCTCACCAGGGGCCAAACTGGCTTTCTTT	CASSPGAKLAFF
NA	NA	TRBJ1-2	TRBV2	TGTGCCAGCCCTAAAGGGCGTTACACCTTC	CASPKGRYTF
NA	NA	TRBJ2-1	TRBV7-6	TGTGCCAGCAGCTTAGCCCTTGACAATGAGCAGTTCTTC	CASSLALDNEQFF
NA	NA	TRBJ1-6	TRBV7-9	TGTGCCAGCAGCTTTACTCCTGGGCCTAATTCACCCCTCCACTTT	CASSFTPGPNSPLHF
TRBD1	NA	TRBJ1-2	TRBV6-2/TRBV6-3	TGTGCCAGCAGTTACGGTCCGGGACAGGGGGTCTATGGCTACACCTTC	CASSYGPGQGVYGYTF
TRBD2	NA	TRBJ2-7	TRBV4-1	TGCGCCAGCAGCCAAGCGGGGGGACTCCCTGGTAACGAGCAGTACTTC	CASSQAGGLPGNEQYF
TRBD1	NA	TRBJ1-5	TRBV5-8	TGTGCCAGCAGCCCCGGGACAGGGGTCAATCAGCCCCAGCATTTT	CASSPGTGVNQPQHF
TRBD2	NA	TRBJ2-7	TRBV7-2	TGTGCCAGCAGCCCTAATATGGGGGGGACTTACGAGCAGTACTTC	CASSPNMGGTYEQYF
NA	NA	TRBJ2-2	TRBV10-3	TGTGCCATCAGTGAGCGGGGTATGGGCGGGGAGCTGTTTTTT	CAISERGMGGELFF
TRBD1	NA	TRBJ1-6	TRBV3-1/TRBV3-2	TGTGCCAGCAGCCAAGCCGGACAGGCAAGCTCCTATAATTCACCCCTCCACTTT	CASSQAGQASSYNSPLHF
TRBD1	NA	TRBJ1-4	TRBV27	TGTGCCAGCAGTTTATGGTCTACCGGGACAGTTAATGAAAAACTGTTTTTT	CASSLWSTGTVNEKLFF